These 21 T cell receptor beta chains were sequenced from one sample in a study of blood T cell repertoires in COVID-19. Profiling relied on immunoSEQ multiplex PCR, and the TCRdb table lists in-frame clones only, not all of them. This sample has under 75,000 clones; approximately 79% occur once, and the top ten carry roughly 6%. Sequencing was done on a sample of peripheral blood. Receptors were obtained from a woman between 65 and 79 years old with acute or convalescent COVID-19.

The J gene is TRBJ1-1, the V gene TRBV4-3; D is uncertain. CDR1 and CDR2 from the germline V gene are LGHNA and YSLEER. The CDR3 spans 15 residues. The germline V and J ends were trimmed by 0 bases and 0 bases, with 8 bases remaining between them. The CDR3 loop reads CASSQEGYMNTEAFF. CDR3 bases: TGCGCCAGCAGCCAAGAGGGCTACATGAACACTGAAGCTTTCTTT.

The CDR3 nucleotides read TGTGCCAGCAGTACAAGCGGGGGTAGCACAGATACGCAGTATTTT. Translation gives CASSTSGGSTDTQYF. The chain couples TRBV6-6 to TRBJ2-3; TRBD2 matches at 8 bases. Germline assignment: CDR1 MNHNY and CDR2 SVGAGI (reference sequence). Trimming took 5 bases from V and 0 from J; bases not matched to a gene: 4. CDR3 length equals 15 residues.

This clone has more than one count but fewer than ten. J is TRBJ1-6 and V is TRBV30, with no clear D. V lost 1 base, J lost 7 bases, and 8 bases lay in between. The CDR3 extends over 13 amino acids. Germline assignment: CDR1 GTSNPN and CDR2 SVGIG (reference sequence). CDR3: CAWSEQKNSPLHF. For the CDR3, the DNA is TGTGCCTGGAGTGAACAGAAGAATTCACCCCTCCACTTT.

The chain joins TRBV5-5 to TRBJ1-1; 9 bases map to TRBD1. With V trimmed by 3 bases and J by 6 bases, 3 bases remained unmatched. Germline V gives CDR1 SGHKS, CDR2 YYEKEE (reference sequence). The CDR3 has 13 residues. The CDR3 nucleotides read TGTGCCAGCAGCTGGACAGGGGAGGCTGAAGCTTTCTTT. Its translation: CASSWTGEAEAFF.

The rearrangement links TRBV6-5 to TRBJ1-3; tentatively, D is TRBD1 (6 bases). Germline V gene lookup returns CDR1 MNHEY and CDR2 SVGAGI. The CDR3 is 13 amino acids. Deletions cut 6 bases from V and 7 bases from J, with 13 bases between. CDR3 amino acids: CASRTHQGNTIYF. The DNA of the CDR3 is TGTGCCAGCAGAACCCACCAGGGGAACACCATATATTTT.

CDR3 in DNA: TGTGCCAGCAGCTTGACAGGGTCAGATACGCAGTATTTT. The encoded protein is CASSLTGSDTQYF. The chain joins TRBV5-6 to TRBJ2-3, with D perhaps matching TRBD1 (6 bases). The CDR3 is 13 residues long. The germline gives CDR1 SGHDT, CDR2 YYEEEE. Trimming pared 1 base from V and 4 bases from J, leaving 7 bases between. The full variable domain, its missing parts supplied by reference TRBV5-6 and TRBJ2-3, is DAGVTQSPTHLIKTRGQQVTLRCSPKSGHDTVSWYQQALGQGPQFIFQYYEEEERQRGNFPDRFSGHQFPNYSSELNVNALLLGDSALYLCASSLTGSDTQYFGPGTRLTVL.

The V and J genes are TRBV4-2 and TRBJ2-3; TRBD2 agrees at 10 bases. Germline V gives CDR1 LGHNA, CDR2 YNFKEQ. Trimming removed 1 base from V and 2 bases from J; junction bases left unmatched: 6. There are 17 residues in the CDR3. The CDR3 sequence: CASSQVLAGEITDTQYF. The DNA for the CDR3 is TGTGCCAGCAGCCAAGTTCTAGCGGGGGAGATCACAGATACGCAGTATTTT.

This chain joins TRBV7-2 and TRBJ2-7, with D unclear. Germline CDR1 reads SGHTA; CDR2 reads FQGNSA. This CDR3 has 13 amino acids. The germline V and J ends were trimmed by 4 bases and 0 bases, with 7 bases remaining between them. The CDR3 loop reads CASSSSSSYEQYF. CDR3 coding DNA: TGTGCCAGCAGCTCCTCCAGCTCCTACGAGCAGTACTTC.

The V and J genes are TRBV5-6 and TRBJ2-2; 7 positions agree with TRBD2. CDR1 and CDR2 from the germline V gene are SGHDT and YYEEEE. The CDR3 length is 14 residues. V was pared by 3 bases and J by 3 bases, with 2 bases of the junction left unmatched. CDR3 nucleotides: TGTGCCAGCAGCTGGGGGAGGGACACCGGGGAGCTGTTTTTT. It translates to CASSWGRDTGELFF.

The gene calls are TRBV2 and TRBJ2-2; no reliable D call. This CDR3 has 14 residues. Germline-derived CDR1 and CDR2 are SNHLY and FYNNEI. With 6 bases removed from V and 1 base from J, the gap between germline ends came to 9 bases. CDR3 protein: CASRATLNTGELFF. CDR3 bases: TGTGCCAGCAGGGCGACATTGAACACCGGGGAGCTGTTTTTT.

This sequence joins TRBV28 and TRBJ2-7, with 8 bases that match TRBD2. Trimming at V came to 2 bases and at J to 9 bases, leaving 6 bases not matched to a gene. CDR1 and CDR2 from the germline V gene are MDHEN and SYDVKM. There are 13 residues in the CDR3. Here the CDR3 reads CASSLPRGGWQYF. The CDR3 DNA reads TGTGCCAGCAGTTTACCCCGCGGGGGGTGGCAGTACTTC. Full variable domain (missing parts from reference TRBV28 and TRBJ2-7): DVKVTQSSRYLVKRTGEKVFLECVQDMDHENMFWYRQDPGLGLRLIYFSYDVKMKEKGDIPEGYSVSREKKERFSLILESASTNQTSMYLCASSLPRGGWQYFGPGTRLTVT.

The chain uses TRBV28 and TRBJ2-3; 8 bases agree with TRBD2. This CDR3 is built from 14 residues. V lost 6 bases, J lost 0 bases, and 2 bases stayed unmatched. Germline CDR1 and CDR2: MDHEN and SYDVKM. The CDR3 loop is CASSSGGSTDTQYF. CDR3 sequence (DNA): TGTGCCAGCAGCAGCGGGGGTAGCACAGATACGCAGTATTTT.

J is TRBJ2-5 and V is TRBV5-1; D not certain. V lost 2 bases and J lost 5, with 10 bases in between. Germline V gives CDR1 SGHRS, CDR2 YFSETQ. The CDR3 is 13 residues long. For the CDR3, the DNA is TGCGCCAGCAGCTTCCTAGGATCTGAGACCCAGTACTTC. It translates to CASSFLGSETQYF. Supplemented by reference TRBV5-1 and TRBJ2-5, the full variable domain reads KAGVTQTPRYLIKTRGQQVTLSCSPISGHRSVSWYQQTPGQGLQFLFEYFSETQRNKGNFPGRFSGRQFSNSRSEMNVSTLELGDSALYLCASSFLGSETQYFGPGTRLLVL.

The chain joins TRBV2 to TRBJ1-3, with D maybe TRBD1 (5 bases). V was cut by 2 bases and J by 1 base, with 15 bases left in between. In germline, CDR1 is SNHLY, CDR2 FYNNEI. The CDR3 loop spans 17 amino acids. The CDR3 is CASSEWTPRGSGNTIYF. The CDR3 coding sequence is TGTGCCAGCAGTGAATGGACACCTCGCGGTTCTGGAAACACCATATATTTT.

V and J are TRBV6-5 and TRBJ2-2, with TRBD2 matching 8 bases. CDR1 and CDR2 from the germline V gene are MNHEY and SVGAGI. CDR3 length: 13 residues. The junction had 4 bases not matched to a gene; V was cut back by 6 bases and J by 7 bases. The CDR3 reads CASSWTSIGELFF. The CDR3 bases are TGTGCCAGCAGCTGGACTAGCATCGGGGAGCTGTTTTTT.

The J gene is TRBJ2-5, the V gene TRBV19; the match to TRBD1 covers 9 bases. The CDR3 spans 15 residues. Germline lookup yields CDR1 LNHDA and CDR2 SQIVND (reference sequence). Germline trimming cut 5 bases from V and 2 bases from J; bases unmatched to any gene: 6. The DNA of the CDR3 is TGTGCCAGTAGTCAGGGACAGGGAGTACAAGAGACCCAGTACTTC. Protein: CASSQGQGVQETQYF.

This clone has a single count. The rearrangement links TRBV11-2 to TRBJ2-1; possible D gene TRBD2, 6 bases. CDR3 size: 13 residues. Germline V gives CDR1 SGHAT, CDR2 FQNNGV. V was trimmed by 6 bases and J by 4 bases, leaving 10 bases between them. CDR3 amino acids: CASRQSGYNEQFF. CDR3 coding DNA: TGTGCCAGCAGACAGAGCGGGTACAATGAGCAGTTCTTC.

V and J are TRBV3-1 (or the pseudogene TRBV3-2) and TRBJ2-5; 13 bases fit TRBD2. This CDR3 spans 16 amino acids. The V segment lost 6 bases and the J segment 5 bases; nucleotides outside the gene matches: 9. The V gene's germline CDR1 is LGHDT and CDR2 YNNKEL (reference sequence). DNA of the CDR3: TGTGCCAGCAGGCGACTAGCGGGGGGTCCCTCGGAGACCCAGTACTTC. Translating it yields CASRRLAGGPSETQYF.

The chain recombines TRBV10-3 with TRBJ1-6; TRBD1 aligns across 7 bases. Trimming took 3 bases from V and 7 from J; bases not matched to a gene: 9. The V gene's germline CDR1 is ENHRY and CDR2 SYGVKD. The CDR3 length is 16 residues. The CDR3 region is CAISESRTGSNSPLHF. The CDR3 coding sequence is TGTGCCATCAGTGAATCAAGGACAGGCTCAAATTCACCCCTCCACTTT.

This clone is a singleton in its sample. The J gene is TRBJ2-5, the V gene TRBV7-9; tentatively, D is TRBD1 (5 bases). V dropped 1 base and J dropped 1 base, with 7 bases sitting between them. Germline V gene lookup returns CDR1 SEHNR and CDR2 FQNEAQ (reference sequence). The CDR3 spans 14 residues. The CDR3 protein is CASSLGQLQETQYF. CDR3 bases: TGTGCCAGCAGCTTAGGACAGCTCCAAGAGACCCAGTACTTC.

This rearrangement joins TRBV9 to TRBJ2-5; 10 nucleotides line up with TRBD2. The V segment lost 2 bases and the J segment 0 bases; nucleotides outside the gene matches: 1. From germline, CDR1 is SGDLS and CDR2 YYNGEE. The length of the CDR3 is 15 residues. The CDR3 DNA reads TGTGCCAGCAGCGTGCTAGCGGGGGACCAAGAGACCCAGTACTTC. It is translated as CASSVLAGDQETQYF.